The rows below give T cell receptor beta chains drawn from one sample of a study of blood T cell repertoires in COVID-19. Using immunoSEQ multiplex PCR, the repertoire was profiled, and TCRdb retains in-frame clones only, with some absent. There are under 150,000 clones in the sample; around 81% occur only once, and 10% to 15% lies in the top ten. Sequencing input: peripheral blood. These receptors were obtained from a man aged 55-75 years with active or convalescent COVID-19. Both conserved end residues are trimmed from each CDR3. Clone size is stated in some rows and not others, as once, few, many or a class when expanded.

NA	TRBV28	ASSPLWDISSYEQY
few	TRBV28	ASSGRDYNEQF
NA	TRBV21-1	ASSKDIHTTMDSSGANVLT
NA	TRBV30	AWSLSLEGVYNEQF
NA	TRBV28	ASSSGHGRGGRNQPQH
NA	TRBV24-1	ATSDFLTPQEQF
NA	TRBV4-3	ASSQQDRVGTSGLPYEQY
NA	TRBV28	ASSLGRSGYT
NA	TRBV7-2	ASSRTLTGSSYNSPLH
NA	TRBV11-3	ASSLGTGGETQY
NA	TRBV4-3	ASSQRLAGADTQY
NA	TRBV4-1	ASSQVQGMLGELF
NA	TRBV15	ATSRALIGGVVSYEQY
NA	TRBV5-5	ASAGGVPYNEQF
NA	TRBV27	ASSGLAGADTQY
NA	TRBV7-8	ASSLEAFSTDTQY
NA	TRBV24-1	ATSDLEGSGSPLH
once	TRBV5-6	ASSFSRRTDVQY
NA	TRBV3-1/TRBV3-2	ASSQDRVAGQETQY
NA	TRBV5-1	ASSLEGFYNEQF
once	TRBV3-1/TRBV3-2	ASSQDLSGRAGQY
NA	TRBV28	ASGLPRNTEAF
NA	TRBV6-5	ATKLDSFSEKLF
NA	TRBV27	ASSFSGQSSYNEQF
NA	TRBV28	ASSLDRGAYGYT
NA	TRBV19	ASSGENTEAF
NA	TRBV7-3	ASSFTGGAGDNEQF
few	TRBV11-3	ASSDRGSVETQY
NA	TRBV7-2	ASRGQDNYGYT
NA	TRBV19	ASSIQDRDGYT
NA	TRBV19	ASSKGLAGDLANTGELF
NA	TRBV19	ASSDRGFYEQY
NA	TRBV2	ASIPTVTNSPLH
once	TRBV10-3	ATGREGSTDTQY
few	TRBV4-2	ASSQDRTGLYGYT
NA	TRBV12-3/TRBV12-4	ASNQGALEKLF
NA	TRBV11-3	ASSSSGGNEQF
NA	TRBV5-4	ASSLDRGANYGYT
once	TRBV27	ASSPSTLYEQY
NA	TRBV24-1	ATAMGDSYGYT
NA	TRBV2	ASCKGSGGDLEELF
once	TRBV11-2	ASMEREKLF
NA	TRBV4-1	ASSHPPEGPSYNEQF
once	TRBV10-3	AISESGDLAF
NA	TRBV7-9	ASSLESEGPRQGGIQY
NA	TRBV28	ASSHRTIMNTEAF
NA	TRBV7-7	ASSSGTSGDTQY
once	TRBV7-6	ASSSTDSHIEQF
NA	TRBV13	ASSPLAPEQF
few	TRBV28	ASSQDQPQH
NA	TRBV9	ASSAAGGLYEQY
NA	TRBV2	ASSFAELDNSPLH
NA	TRBV12-3/TRBV12-4	ASSFGGTEAF
NA	TRBV18	ASSPGQGFTSGNTIY